A selection of T cell receptor beta chains follows, all from one sample in a study of Ad26.COV2.S vaccination and SARS-CoV-2 variants. Generated by immunoSEQ multiplex PCR, the TCRdb table keeps only in-frame clones and is missing some. The repertoire has about 400,000 clones, around 92% of them found once; the top ten carry approximately 1.7%. Material: peripheral blood, obtained in a trial of Ad26.COV2.S vaccine versus placebo. Receptors were obtained from a person aged 18-65 years who received the Ad26.COV2.S COVID-19 vaccine or a placebo. Both conserved end residues are part of each CDR3. The order of the fields is clone size, J gene, V gene, D gene, CDR3 DNA, CDR3 protein. D genes are given only for firm matches. A clone size is listed for some rows: how often the clone was seen (once, few, many), or a class if it is expanded.

.	TRBJ2-6	TRBV19	TRBD2	TGTGCCAGTAGTATCGGGCGTTGGGCGGGGGAGAACGGGGCCAACGTCCTGACTTTC	CASSIGRWAGENGANVLTF
few	TRBJ1-5	TRBV30	TRBD1	TGTGCCTGGAGTGTACAGGGGGGTCAGCCCCAGCATTTT	CAWSVQGGQPQHF
.	TRBJ1-2	TRBV19	.	TGTGCCAGTAGTCCCTGGCGGGGCCCGCCTTACTATGGCTACACCTTC	CASSPWRGPPYYGYTF
.	TRBJ2-1	TRBV19	.	TGTGCCAGTAGGGAACAGGGTACCGTGGGCTACAATGAGCAGTTCTTC	CASREQGTVGYNEQFF
.	TRBJ2-6	TRBV3-1/TRBV3-2	TRBD2	TGTGCCAGCAGCCTACCCAGGACTAGCCTCTCTGGGGCCAACGTCCTGACTTTC	CASSLPRTSLSGANVLTF
.	TRBJ2-5	TRBV12-5	TRBD2	TGTGCTAGTGGTTTACGGGCTAGCGGGCAAGAGACCCAGTACTTC	CASGLRASGQETQYF
.	TRBJ2-1	TRBV7-2	.	TGTGCCAGCAGCTCCGGAGCCGGGACAAATGAGCAGTTCTTC	CASSSGAGTNEQFF
.	TRBJ2-7	TRBV7-2	.	TGTGCCAGCAGCCCTCTGGACCCCTACGAGCAGTACTTC	CASSPLDPYEQYF
.	TRBJ1-5	TRBV18	.	TGTGCCAGCTCACCACCGGGGGATACGGGTCAGCCCCAGCATTTT	CASSPPGDTGQPQHF
.	TRBJ1-2	TRBV5-6	.	TGTGCCAGCAGCTGGGGTGGGGAAGATGGCTACACCTTC	CASSWGGEDGYTF
.	TRBJ2-3	TRBV30	.	TGTGCCTGGAGTGAGGGACGGTACACAGATACGCAGTATTTT	CAWSEGRYTDTQYF
.	TRBJ2-7	TRBV7-9	.	TGTGCCAGCACCGTGACAGGCGCTCTTAATGCCTACGAGCAGTACTTC	CASTVTGALNAYEQYF
.	TRBJ1-1	TRBV6-2/TRBV6-3	.	TGTGCCAGCAGCCGGGAGGTTTGGACTGAAGCTTTCTTT	CASSREVWTEAFF
.	TRBJ1-4	TRBV3-1/TRBV3-2	.	TGTGCCAGCAGGGCTGCAACTAATGAAAAACTGTTTTTT	CASRAATNEKLFF
once	TRBJ2-5	TRBV27	.	TGTGCCAGCAGTTTATCGCTGGGGAAGGGCCAAGAGACCCAGTACTTC	CASSLSLGKGQETQYF
.	TRBJ2-7	TRBV4-3	.	TGCGCCAGCAGCCAAGATACAGGTGTCAGCTCCTACGAGCAGTACTTC	CASSQDTGVSSYEQYF
.	TRBJ1-1	TRBV11-2	.	TGTGCCAGCAGCTCTAGATGGGGGAACACTGAAGCTTTCTTT	CASSSRWGNTEAFF
.	TRBJ1-6	TRBV7-6	.	TGTGCCAGCAGCTTAATTTCGATTGGCTCCTATAATTCACCCCTCCACTTT	CASSLISIGSYNSPLHF
.	TRBJ2-5	TRBV7-2	TRBD1	TGTGCCAGCAGCCTCCTGACAGGGTTATTTGAGACCCAGTACTTC	CASSLLTGLFETQYF
.	TRBJ1-5	TRBV5-4	.	TGTGCCAACAACCCCAGCCCCCGGGAAGGTAGCAATCAGCCCCAGCATTTT	CANNPSPREGSNQPQHF
.	TRBJ2-3	TRBV6-4	TRBD2	TGTGCCAACGATGGGGACTACACTAGCACAGATACGCAGTATTTT	CANDGDYTSTDTQYF
.	TRBJ1-6	TRBV5-4	.	TGTGCCAGCACCAGCTCCTATAATTCACCCCTCCACTTT	CASTSSYNSPLHF
.	TRBJ2-2	TRBV5-6	.	TGTGCCAGCAACCTTCCTATGGGCGTGGGCACCGGGGAGCTGTTTTTT	CASNLPMGVGTGELFF
.	TRBJ2-5	TRBV3-1/TRBV3-2	.	TGTGCCAGTCTGGACTTACAAGAGACCCAGTACTTC	CASLDLQETQYF
.	TRBJ1-2	TRBV5-1	.	TGCGCCAGCAGCTTGCCTGACGGATATGGCTACACCTTC	CASSLPDGYGYTF
.	TRBJ1-3	TRBV9	.	TGTGCCAGCAGCGTAGACGGAAACACCATATATTTT	CASSVDGNTIYF
.	TRBJ2-5	TRBV6-2/TRBV6-3	.	TGTGCCAGCAGCCTTCCCTTTCCAGGGGAGACCCAGTACTTC	CASSLPFPGETQYF
.	TRBJ2-5	TRBV10-2	TRBD1	TGCGCCAGCAGGACAGGGGAGACCCAGTACTTC	CASRTGETQYF
.	TRBJ1-3	TRBV19	.	TGTGCCAGTAGTAGGGGCGCAGGTTCTGGAAACACCATATATTTT	CASSRGAGSGNTIYF
.	TRBJ2-5	TRBV5-4	.	TGTGCCAGCAGCTTGGAAGGGGGGGCCGGGGAGACCCAGTACTTC	CASSLEGGAGETQYF
.	TRBJ2-1	TRBV19	.	TGTGCCAGTAATAGTCTGGGGGGCAATGAGCAGTTCTTC	CASNSLGGNEQFF
.	TRBJ2-7	TRBV28	TRBD1	TGTGCCAGCCTAAACCCGGGACAGGGAAAAGGCGAGCAGTACTTC	CASLNPGQGKGEQYF
.	TRBJ1-4	TRBV3-1/TRBV3-2	.	TGTGCCAGCAGCCATCGAGGTGAAAAACTGTTTTTT	CASSHRGEKLFF
.	TRBJ1-3	TRBV27	.	TGTGCCAGCAGTTCCGGAAACACCATATATTTT	CASSSGNTIYF
.	TRBJ1-2	TRBV27	TRBD1	TGTGCCAGCACTTGGGACAGCGCCGGATCATATGGCTACACCTTC	CASTWDSAGSYGYTF
.	TRBJ2-5	TRBV7-2	TRBD2	TGTGCCAGCAGCTTAGATAGGTCGGGGGGAGATCGGGAGACCCAGTACTTC	CASSLDRSGGDRETQYF
.	TRBJ1-2	TRBV4-3	.	TGCGCCAGCAGCCAAAGCCAAGGGTTCGGCTATGGCTACACCTTC	CASSQSQGFGYGYTF
.	TRBJ1-2	TRBV29-1	TRBD1	TGCAGCGTTGACGGGACAGAGTTAGCTAACTATGGCTACACCTTC	CSVDGTELANYGYTF
.	TRBJ2-3	TRBV14	.	TGTGCCAGCAGCCAATCTGACATGGATACGCAGTATTTT	CASSQSDMDTQYF
.	TRBJ2-7	TRBV19	.	TGTGCCAGTAGCCCCAGCGGGTCCTCCTACGAGCAGTACTTC	CASSPSGSSYEQYF
.	TRBJ2-2	TRBV7-9	TRBD1	TGTGCCAGCAGCCCAACGGACAGGGGGGTCACCGGGGAGCTGTTTTTT	CASSPTDRGVTGELFF
once	TRBJ2-2	TRBV5-6	TRBD2	TGTGCCAGCAGCTCAAGGAGACTAGCCAGAGACGCGAACACCGGGGAGCTGTTTTTT	CASSSRRLARDANTGELFF
.	TRBJ2-5	TRBV11-2	.	TGTGCCAGCAGCTTAGGGGGTGCCCAGTACTTC	CASSLGGAQYF
.	TRBJ2-2	TRBV3-1/TRBV3-2	TRBD1	TGTGCCAGCACCGACAGGGCGAACACCGGGGAGCTGTTTTTT	CASTDRANTGELFF
once	TRBJ1-2	TRBV6-2/TRBV6-3	TRBD1	TGTGCCAGCAGTTACCGGGACAGGGGGCGTTTATTATACTATGGCTACACCTTC	CASSYRDRGRLLYYGYTF
.	TRBJ2-3	TRBV5-1	TRBD2	TGCGCCAGCAGAAAGTCGACTAGCCCTGTGGGCACAGATACGCAGTATTTT	CASRKSTSPVGTDTQYF
.	TRBJ2-7	TRBV28	.	TGTGCCAGCAGTTTACAGTACGAGCAGTACTTC	CASSLQYEQYF
.	TRBJ1-2	TRBV28	.	TGTGCCAGCAGTAGTCTCAGGGGTCTCTCCTATGGCTACACCTTC	CASSSLRGLSYGYTF
.	TRBJ2-5	TRBV15	.	TGTGCCACCAGCAGAGACCAAGAGACCCAGTACTTC	CATSRDQETQYF
.	TRBJ1-6	TRBV19	.	TGTGCCACCGGATCGCGAGCCTATAATTCACCCCTCCACTTT	CATGSRAYNSPLHF
.	TRBJ2-3	TRBV10-3	TRBD2	TGTGCCATCAGTGATACTAGCGGCTCCACAGATACGCAGTATTTT	CAISDTSGSTDTQYF
.	TRBJ2-7	TRBV27	.	TGTGCCAGCAGTTTTGGGACAACCTACGAGCAGTACTTC	CASSFGTTYEQYF
.	TRBJ1-2	TRBV30	.	TGTGCCTGGAGTGTGTGGGGCCAAACTAACTATGGCTACACCTTC	CAWSVWGQTNYGYTF